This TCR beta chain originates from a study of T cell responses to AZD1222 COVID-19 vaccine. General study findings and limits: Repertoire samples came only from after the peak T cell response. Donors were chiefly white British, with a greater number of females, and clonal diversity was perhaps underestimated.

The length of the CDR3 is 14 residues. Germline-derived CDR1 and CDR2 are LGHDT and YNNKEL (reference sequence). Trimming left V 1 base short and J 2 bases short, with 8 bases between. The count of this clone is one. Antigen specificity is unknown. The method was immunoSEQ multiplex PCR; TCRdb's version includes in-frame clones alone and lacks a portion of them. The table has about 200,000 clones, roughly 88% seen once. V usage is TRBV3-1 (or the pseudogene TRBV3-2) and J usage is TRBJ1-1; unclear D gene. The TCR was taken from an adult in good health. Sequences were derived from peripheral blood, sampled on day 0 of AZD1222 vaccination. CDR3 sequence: CASSQVLGNTEAFF. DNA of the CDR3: TGTGCCAGCAGCCAAGTCTTGGGAAACACTGAAGCTTTCTTT.